This is a list of T cell receptor beta chains from one sample in a study of Graves' ophthalmopathy and Graves' hyperthyroidism. TCRdb re-called the multiplex PCR reads through MiXCR, storing one row per CDR3 protein. The table lists a few hundred thousand distinct CDR3 sequences, roughly 39% of them singletons, with roughly 4.5% in the top ten. The sample taken for sequencing was peripheral blood or thyroid tissue (not recorded which). These TCRs come from an adult man with Graves' hyperthyroidism. Both conserved end residues are part of each CDR3. Fields, in order: D gene, clone size, V gene, J gene, CDR3 length, CDR3 DNA, CDR3 protein. D genes are given only for firm matches. Some rows have no size entry. The others give once, few or many, or a class for an expanded clone.

-	-	TRBV14	TRBJ1-1	16	TGTGCCAGCAGCCGACGTATGGGGCTCGCGAACACTGAAGCTTTCTTT	CASSRRMGLANTEAFF
-	-	TRBV6-5	TRBJ1-1	13	TGTGCCAGCAGTTACTCTTTGTACACTGAAGCTTTCTTT	CASSYSLYTEAFF
-	many	TRBV28	TRBJ1-2	13	TGTGCCAGCAGTTTATGGGGGACCTATGGCTACACCTTC	CASSLWGTYGYTF
-	many	TRBV20-1	TRBJ1-1	13	TGCAGTGCTAGGGGGGCGCGGAACACTGAAGCTTTCTTT	CSARGARNTEAFF
-	many	TRBV2	TRBJ1-1	13	TGTGCCAGCAGTACCCGGACGAACACTGAAGCTTTCTTT	CASSTRTNTEAFF
TRBD2	few	TRBV7-2	TRBJ2-5	17	TGTGCCAGCAGCCAAGGCGGACTAGCGGGAGGGCGGGAGACCCAGTACTTC	CASSQGGLAGGRETQYF
TRBD2	-	TRBV7-8	TRBJ2-1	16	TGTGCCAGCAGCTTAGGACGGGCTAGCGGGAACACTGAGCAGTTCTTC	CASSLGRASGNTEQFF
-	few	TRBV9	TRBJ2-1	12	TGTGCCAGCAGCGTAGGACCGAATGAGCAGTTCTTC	CASSVGPNEQFF
TRBD1	-	TRBV7-9	TRBJ1-6	14	TGTGCCAGCAGCCCACCGGGACAGGGTTCACCCCTCCACTTT	CASSPPGQGSPLHF
-	many	TRBV19	TRBJ1-1	14	TGTGCCAGTAGTATAGATCCGTCTAACACTGAAGCTTTCTTT	CASSIDPSNTEAFF
-	many	TRBV6-6	TRBJ1-2	13	TGTGCCAGCAGCCCTGGACAGACGTATGGCTACACCTTC	CASSPGQTYGYTF
TRBD1	few	TRBV29-1	TRBJ1-4	14	TGCAGCGTCAATACAGGGGTGGCTAATGAAAAACTGTTTTTT	CSVNTGVANEKLFF
TRBD1	few	TRBV4-1	TRBJ2-7	17	TGCGCCAGCAGCCAGGCCCCCGGGACAGGGGGCAGGGACGAGCAGTACTTC	CASSQAPGTGGRDEQYF
TRBD2	many	TRBV20-1	TRBJ2-7	14	TGCAGTGCTAGGACCCAGCGGGGGGTCTACGAGCAGTACTTC	CSARTQRGVYEQYF
TRBD2	many	TRBV5-1	TRBJ2-5	16	TGCGCCAGCAGCTTGGGCGGGACTAGCGGAGGCGAGACCCAGTACTTC	CASSLGGTSGGETQYF
-	-	TRBV7-2	TRBJ1-5	15	TGTGCCAGCAGCTTAGATTCGCGGGTCTCAATGGCCCAGCATTTT	CASSLDSRVSMAQHF
TRBD1	many	TRBV20-1	TRBJ1-4	16	TGCAGTGCCAATCCTTGGGGGAGGGGGCAAGATGAAAAACTGTTTTTT	CSANPWGRGQDEKLFF
TRBD1	many	TRBV7-8	TRBJ2-1	14	TGTGCCAGCAGCTCTAGGACAGGGGACAATGAGCAGTTCTTC	CASSSRTGDNEQFF
TRBD2	-	TRBV7-3	TRBJ2-1	16	TGTGCCAGCAGCTTAACATCGCTAGCGGGAGTAGGTGAGCAGTTCTTC	CASSLTSLAGVGEQFF
-	many	TRBV12-3/TRBV12-4	TRBJ1-1	13	TGTGCCAGCAGTCCGTCAGGTGGAAGGGGGGCTTTCTTT	CASSPSGGRGAFF
TRBD2	few	TRBV7-9	TRBJ2-2	17	TGTGCCAGCAGCACCCGACTAGCGGGGGCGAACACCGGGGAGCTGTTTTTT	CASSTRLAGANTGELFF
-	many	TRBV2	TRBJ2-2	11	TGTGCCAGCAAGGCAGCCTGGGAGCTGTTTTTT	CASKAAWELFF
-	many	TRBV6-6	TRBJ1-2	15	TGTGCCAGCAGTTACTCGAAGGCGGAGGCCCATGGCTACACCTTC	CASSYSKAEAHGYTF
-	many	TRBV2	TRBJ1-2	15	TGTGCCAGCAGGGCACGTGGTGGGGCTCTTGCAGGCTACACCTTC	CASRARGGALAGYTF
-	-	TRBV5-1	TRBJ2-1	13	TGCGCCAGCAGCGACGACGTCCACGATGAGCAGTTCTTC	CASSDDVHDEQFF
TRBD1	many	TRBV20-1	TRBJ2-5	13	TGCAGTGCTAGAGGACAGGGTGGAAAGACCCAGTACTTC	CSARGQGGKTQYF
-	many	TRBV15	TRBJ2-5	17	TGTGCCACCAGCAGTAGTTTCCCAGGGGTCGCGGGAGAGACCCAGTACTTC	CATSSSFPGVAGETQYF
-	many	TRBV6-6	TRBJ1-6	15	TGTGCCAGCAGGGTGACAGCTCTATATAATTCACCCCTCCACTTT	CASRVTALYNSPLHF
-	few	TRBV28	TRBJ2-7	12	TGTGCCAGCAGTCCGACCTTCTACGAGCAGTACTTC	CASSPTFYEQYF
-	-	TRBV30	TRBJ2-5	13	TGTGCCTGGAGTGGAATATGGCAAGAGACCCAGTACTTC	CAWSGIWQETQYF
-	-	TRBV5-1	TRBJ1-1	12	TGCGCCAGCGGCCCTGTGAACACTGAAGCTTTCTTT	CASGPVNTEAFF
-	many	TRBV7-3	TRBJ2-2	15	TGTGCCAGCAGCTTAGGGGACCGGAACACCGGGGAGCTGTTTTTT	CASSLGDRNTGELFF
TRBD2	-	TRBV20-1	TRBJ2-1	15	TGCAGTGTTCAGATGGCGGGAGACAATAACAATGAGCAGTTCTTC	CSVQMAGDNNNEQFF